The present TCR beta chain was sequenced within a study of OX40 agonist ivuxolimab in advanced cancers. Points from the study as a whole: In the 0.1 to 3.0 mg/kg range, CD4+ and CD8+ blood T cells had expanded clonally by week 6. Clonal expansion among partial responders at 0.1-3.0 mg/kg ranked near the lowest.

Clones were read by immunoSEQ multiplex PCR, and TCRdb kept only the in-frame ones, dropping some. The data show tens of thousands of clones, approximately 80% seen once. A word on this clone: Its antigen is not known.

Germline trimming cut 9 bases from V and 5 bases from J; bases unmatched to any gene: 5. This CDR3 is built from 13 residues. Looked up from germline, CDR1 is SGHDT and CDR2 is YYEEEE. The source of this sequence is an adult with an advanced solid tumor such as melanoma, head and neck, liver or kidney cancer. The genes are TRBV5-6 and TRBJ1-4; 9 bases line up with TRBD1. The sample consisted of CD4+ or CD8+ T cells sorted from blood, taken in a trial of the OX40 agonist ivuxolimab. CDR3 region: CAIRTGGNEKLFF. The CDR3 DNA reads TGTGCCATCCGAACAGGGGGCAATGAAAAACTGTTTTTT.